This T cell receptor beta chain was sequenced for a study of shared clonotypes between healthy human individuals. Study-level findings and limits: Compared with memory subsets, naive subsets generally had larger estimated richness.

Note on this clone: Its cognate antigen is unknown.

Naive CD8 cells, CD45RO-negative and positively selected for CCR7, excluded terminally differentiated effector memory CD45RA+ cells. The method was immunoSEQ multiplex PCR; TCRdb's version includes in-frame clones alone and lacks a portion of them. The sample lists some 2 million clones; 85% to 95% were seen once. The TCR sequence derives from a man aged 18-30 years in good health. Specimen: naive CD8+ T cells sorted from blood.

This CDR3 is CASSSTPGQNENYGYTF. The DNA for the CDR3 is TGTGCCAGCAGCTCCACCCCCGGCCAGAACGAGAACTATGGCTACACCTTC. The J gene is TRBJ1-2, the V gene TRBV14, with D unresolved. Germline loops: CDR1 SGHDN, CDR2 FVKESK. The V end was cut by 5 bases, the J end by 2 bases, with 21 bases between. This CDR3 has 17 residues.